Shown below are 9 T cell receptor beta chains from a single sample sequenced in a study of T cells in Graves' hyperthyroidism and ophthalmopathy. RNA transcripts were the template for amplifying TCR beta CDR3 regions. HTBI primers drove first-round RT-PCR of the TCR CDR3. One entry per CDR3 protein results from TCRdb running MiXCR on the multiplex PCR reads. The sample has 350,000 to 450,000 distinct CDR3 sequences; around 14% are singletons. The sequenced material came from blood. The source is a woman in her fifties or sixties with Graves' hyperthyroidism.

This clonotype was detected ten times or more. This chain uses TRBV5-1 with TRBJ2-1; a weak D match, TRBD1 (5 bases). CDR3 length equals 11 residues. Germline V gene sequence: CDR1 SGHRS, CDR2 YFSETQ. V dropped 5 bases and J dropped 8 bases, with 8 bases sitting between them. Here the CDR3 DNA reads TGCGCCAGCAGTAGGGGCCATGAGCAGTTCTTC. Its protein product is CASSRGHEQFF.

This clonotype was detected many times. The chain has TRBV3-1 and TRBJ2-7; 7 bases match TRBD1. The germline gives CDR1 LGHDT, CDR2 YNNKEL (reference sequence). The CDR3 extends over 15 amino acids. Germline trimming cut 1 base from V and 3 bases from J; bases unmatched to any gene: 6. This CDR3 reads CASSQGVGGVYEQYF. CDR3 DNA: TGTGCCAGCAGCCAAGGCGTAGGGGGCGTCTACGAGCAGTACTTC.

This clonotype was seen ten or more times. The V and J genes are TRBV6-1 and TRBJ2-1, with TRBD1 identical over 7 bases. V was pared by 7 bases and J by 4 bases, with 13 bases of the junction left unmatched. CDR3 length equals 16 residues. CDR1 is MNHNS, CDR2 SASEGT, per germline. DNA of the CDR3: TGTGCCAGCAAACGATTGGGGACAGATTCTTACAATGAGCAGTTCTTC. Translating gives CASKRLGTDSYNEQFF.

This clonotype was recorded many times. The gene calls are TRBV5-1 and TRBJ2-7, with 11 bases fitting TRBD2. There are 15 residues in the CDR3. Germline V gene sequence: CDR1 SGHRS, CDR2 YFSETQ. With V trimmed by 4 bases and J by 0 bases, 3 bases remained unmatched. The CDR3 is CASSVGTSGSYEQYF. The CDR3 region has the DNA TGCGCCAGCAGCGTGGGGACTAGCGGCTCCTACGAGCAGTACTTC.

This clonotype has only a few counts. V is TRBV5-8 and J is TRBJ2-7, with 10 bases matching TRBD2. The CDR3 totals 15 residues. Germline loops: CDR1 SGHTS, CDR2 YDEGEE. After removal of 4 bases from V and 1 base from J, the junction contained 5 bases not matched to a gene. CDR3 region: CASSAGTSASYEQYF. For the CDR3, the DNA is TGTGCCAGCAGCGCTGGGACTAGCGCTTCCTACGAGCAGTACTTC. Full variable domain (outside the CDR3, taken from reference TRBV5-8 and TRBJ2-7): EAGVTQSPTHLIKTRGQQATLRCSPISGHTSVYWYQQALGLGLQFLLWYDEGEERNRGNFPPRFSGRQFPNYSSELNVNALELEDSALYLCASSAGTSASYEQYFGPGTRLTVT.

This clonotype was recorded many times. J is TRBJ1-5 and V is TRBV19, with D uncertain. The CDR3 is 16 amino acids. Trimming shortened V by 5 bases and J by 0 bases, and 14 bases separated the two germline ends. Germline assignment: CDR1 LNHDA and CDR2 SQIVND (reference sequence). The CDR3 protein is CASSPTEPHSNQPQHF. The CDR3 region has the DNA TGTGCCAGTAGTCCAACCGAACCCCATAGCAATCAGCCCCAGCATTTT.

This chain connects TRBV5-1 to TRBJ2-2, with 8 positions matching TRBD2. The CDR3 runs 15 residues. Germline values: CDR1 SGHRS, CDR2 YFSETQ. Trimming cost V 0 bases and J 6 bases; bases outside gene matches: 4. The CDR3 loop is CASSLDGRGAGELFF. The CDR3 region has the DNA TGCGCCAGCAGCTTGGACGGGAGGGGTGCCGGGGAGCTGTTTTTT.

This clonotype was counted at least ten times. V usage is TRBV5-1 and J usage is TRBJ2-7, with D possibly TRBD1 on 6 matching bases. Germline V gene lookup returns CDR1 SGHRS and CDR2 YFSETQ. The CDR3 runs 13 residues. V was cut by 6 bases and J by 2 bases, with 12 bases left in between. CDR3 in DNA: TGCGCCAGCACGGGACATACCCCCTACGAGCAGTACTTC. Its protein is CASTGHTPYEQYF.

The J gene is TRBJ2-2, the V gene TRBV10-3, with 8 nucleotides matching TRBD1. Germline V lookup: CDR1 ENHRY, CDR2 SYGVKD. Trimming took 10 bases from V and 3 from J; bases not matched to a gene: 7. The CDR3 runs 14 residues. The CDR3 DNA reads as TGTGCCACACGGACAGGGACCTACACCGGGGAGCTGTTTTTT. This gives the protein CATRTGTYTGELFF.